Reported below is one TCR beta chain. The data originate from a study of blood T cell repertoires in COVID-19. Study details: Spain, Italy and the United States supplied samples that represented acute and convalescent COVID-19. T cells, B-cell-depleted T cells, or PBMCs supplied cDNA or gDNA.

CDR1 and CDR2 (germline): ENHRY, SYGVKD. This CDR3 contains 15 residues. V lost 7 bases and J 6 bases, leaving 22 bases between the germline ends. Per the study methods: Reference gene primer amplification gave nucleated cell count estimates. TCRdb keeps only in-frame clones here, not all; method: immunoSEQ multiplex PCR. The V and J calls and clone size are taken from that table; D and trimming were inferred from the DNA. The profile covers tens of thousands of clones, with approximately 90% appearing a single time and around 7% taken by the ten largest. The gene calls are TRBV10-3 and TRBJ2-7; possibly TRBD2 for D (5 bases). The origin of this receptor is a human donor in a cohort sampled during active COVID-19. Sample: peripheral blood. The CDR3 sequence is CAITKGAEPPSEQYF. The CDR3 nucleotides read TGTGCCATCACTAAGGGAGCGGAGCCGCCCAGCGAGCAGTACTTC.